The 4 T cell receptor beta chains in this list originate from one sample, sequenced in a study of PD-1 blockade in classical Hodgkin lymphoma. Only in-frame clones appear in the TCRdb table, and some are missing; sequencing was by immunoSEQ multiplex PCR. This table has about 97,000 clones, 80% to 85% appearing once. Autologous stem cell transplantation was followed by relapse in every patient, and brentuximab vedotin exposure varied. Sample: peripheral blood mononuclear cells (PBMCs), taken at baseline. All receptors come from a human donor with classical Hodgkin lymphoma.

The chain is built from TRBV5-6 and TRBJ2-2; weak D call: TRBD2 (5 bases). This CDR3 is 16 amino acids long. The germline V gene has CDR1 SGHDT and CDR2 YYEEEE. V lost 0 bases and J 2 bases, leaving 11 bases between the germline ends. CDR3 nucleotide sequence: TGTGCCAGCAGCTTGGGGTTAGCGCTTAACACCGGGGAGCTGTTTTTT. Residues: CASSLGLALNTGELFF. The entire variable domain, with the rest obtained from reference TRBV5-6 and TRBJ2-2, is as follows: DAGVTQSPTHLIKTRGQQVTLRCSPKSGHDTVSWYQQALGQGPQFIFQYYEEEERQRGNFPDRFSGHQFPNYSSELNVNALLLGDSALYLCASSLGLALNTGELFFGEGSRLTVL.

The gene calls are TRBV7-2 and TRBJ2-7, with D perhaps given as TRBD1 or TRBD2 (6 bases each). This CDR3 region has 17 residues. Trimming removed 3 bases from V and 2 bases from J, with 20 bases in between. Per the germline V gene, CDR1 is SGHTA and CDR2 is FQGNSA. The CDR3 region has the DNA TGTGCCAGCAGCTTTATAAATCCGGGGGCCTTCACCTACGAGCAGTACTTC. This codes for CASSFINPGAFTYEQYF.

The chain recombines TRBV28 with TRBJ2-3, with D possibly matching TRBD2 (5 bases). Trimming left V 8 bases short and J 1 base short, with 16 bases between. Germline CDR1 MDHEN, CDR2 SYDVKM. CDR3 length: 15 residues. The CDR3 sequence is CASRRAAVGTDTQYF. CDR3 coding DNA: TGTGCCAGCCGGCGGGCTGCCGTGGGCACAGATACGCAGTATTTT.

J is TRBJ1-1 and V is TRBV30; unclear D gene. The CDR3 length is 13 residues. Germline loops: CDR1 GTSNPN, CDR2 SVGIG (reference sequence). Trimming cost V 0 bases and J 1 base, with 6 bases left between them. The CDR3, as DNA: TGTGCCTGGAGTGTAGATTCGAACACTGAAGCTTTCTTT. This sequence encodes CAWSVDSNTEAFF.